Listed here are 24 T cell receptor beta chains from one sample, sequenced in a study of OX40 agonist ivuxolimab in advanced cancers. The protocol was immunoSEQ multiplex PCR, while the TCRdb copy is restricted to in-frame clones and leaves out a portion. The sample records 50,000 to 60,000 clones, 65% to 85% being singletons. Source: CD4+ or CD8+ T cells sorted from blood, taken in a trial of the OX40 agonist ivuxolimab. These receptors were taken from an adult with an advanced solid tumor such as melanoma, head and neck, liver or kidney cancer.

This chain links TRBV19 with TRBJ2-2; a weak D match, TRBD1 (5 bases). Germline loops: CDR1 LNHDA, CDR2 SQIVND (reference sequence). CDR3 size: 15 residues. V was pared by 7 bases and J by 5 bases, with 17 bases between. CDR3 in amino acids: CASNWVLGVTGELFF. CDR3 DNA: TGTGCCAGTAACTGGGTCCTAGGGGTGACCGGGGAGCTGTTTTTT.

This chain joins TRBV7-9 and TRBJ2-7; 8 bases are shared with TRBD1. The CDR3 spans 14 residues. V lost 3 bases to trimming and J lost 0 bases; unmatched junction nucleotides: 1. Germline V gene sequence: CDR1 SEHNR, CDR2 FQNEAQ (reference sequence). CDR3 sequence: CASSLGQASYEQYF. The DNA for the CDR3 is TGTGCCAGCAGCTTGGGACAGGCCTCCTACGAGCAGTACTTC.

V is TRBV30 and J is TRBJ2-3; 8 nucleotides align to TRBD1. From germline, CDR1 is GTSNPN and CDR2 SVGIG (reference sequence). V trimming: 4 bases; J trimming: 4 bases; junction bases outside the gene matches: 10. The CDR3 has 15 residues. CDR3 region: CAWNLGQGNADTQYF. The CDR3 DNA sequence: TGTGCCTGGAACCTCGGACAGGGTAACGCAGATACGCAGTATTTT.

The chain employs TRBV15 and TRBJ2-7, with D perhaps TRBD2 (6 bases). The V end was cut by 1 base, the J end by 0 bases, with 7 bases between. The CDR3 is 14 residues long. Germline CDR1 LNHNV, CDR2 YYDKDF (reference sequence). This CDR3 reads CATSRAGDSYEQYF. The CDR3 DNA reads as TGTGCCACCAGCAGAGCGGGGGACTCCTACGAGCAGTACTTC.

The chain carries TRBV5-1 and TRBJ2-3; tentative D call: TRBD2 (6 bases). This CDR3 comprises 15 residues. V was clipped by 5 bases and J by 1 base, with 14 bases between them. Germline CDR1 and CDR2: SGHRS and YFSETQ. CDR3 residues: CASRSPGVRTDTQYF. CDR3 bases: TGCGCCAGCAGGTCCCCGGGGGTTCGCACAGATACGCAGTATTTT.

The chain recombines TRBV20-1 with TRBJ2-1; D is perhaps TRBD1 (6 bases). Germline V gene lookup returns CDR1 DFQATT and CDR2 SNEGSKA (reference sequence). The CDR3 covers 11 residues. V lost 4 bases and J lost 7, with 8 bases in between. CDR3 in amino acids: CSANRANEQFF. CDR3 coding DNA: TGCAGTGCTAACAGGGCTAATGAGCAGTTCTTC.

The genes are TRBV7-2 and TRBJ2-1; 10 bases are shared with TRBD2. Looked up from germline, CDR1 is SGHTA and CDR2 is FQGNSA. CDR3 length equals 15 residues. J was trimmed by 4 bases and V by 6 bases; bases with no gene match: 6. CDR3 in amino acids: CASRPPSGGYNEQFF. The CDR3 coding sequence is TGTGCCAGCAGGCCACCTAGCGGGGGTTACAATGAGCAGTTCTTC.

J is TRBJ2-2 and V is TRBV7-9, with D unresolved. The CDR3 has 13 amino acids. Trimming pared 5 bases from V and 7 bases from J, leaving 11 bases between. Germline CDR1 SEHNR, CDR2 FQNEAQ (reference sequence). The CDR3 nucleotides read TGTGCCAGCAGCGCGGTTGCGGTCGGGGAGCTGTTTTTT. Translated: CASSAVAVGELFF. The full variable domain, in which reference TRBV7-9 and TRBJ2-2 provide the parts outside the CDR3, is DTGVSQNPRHKITKRGQNVTFRCDPISEHNRLYWYRQTLGQGPEFLTYFQNEAQLEKSRLLSDRFSAERPKGSFSTLEIQRTEQGDSAMYLCASSAVAVGELFFGEGSRLTVL.

CDR3 residues: CASRTTANYGYTF. The CDR3 nucleotides read TGTGCCAGCAGGACGACCGCTAACTATGGCTACACCTTC. The chain joins TRBV28 to TRBJ1-2, with unresolved D. V lost 6 bases and J lost 0, with 8 bases in between. The CDR3 has 13 residues. Germline lookup yields CDR1 MDHEN and CDR2 SYDVKM.

This clone was observed once. This chain uses TRBV7-8 with TRBJ1-5; unclear D gene. Trimming left V 6 bases short and J 5 bases short, with 8 bases between. The CDR3 sequence is 12 residues long. Germline CDR1 reads SGHVS; CDR2 reads FQNEAQ. The chain's CDR3 is CASSKVDQPQHF. The DNA for the CDR3 is TGTGCCAGCAGTAAGGTCGATCAGCCCCAGCATTTT.

This clone was recorded once. Written as DNA, the CDR3 is TGTGCCAGCAGCGTCGAGGGACCCTCTGGAAACACCATATATTTT. Amino acids: CASSVEGPSGNTIYF. The chain employs TRBV9 and TRBJ1-3; a possible D gene is TRBD1 (5 bases). V shed 2 bases and J shed 0 bases, with 9 bases lying between them. Germline values: CDR1 SGDLS, CDR2 YYNGEE. The CDR3 runs 15 residues.

The chain uses TRBV7-9 and TRBJ1-2, with 8 bases aligning to TRBD1. J lost 5 bases, V lost 4 bases, and 12 bases had no gene match. The CDR3 consists of 16 residues. CDR1 SEHNR and CDR2 FQNEAQ come from the germline V gene (reference sequence). CDR3 DNA: TGTGCCAGCAGCTGGGCCGGGACAGGATCCAAATATGGCTACACCTTC. Its protein is CASSWAGTGSKYGYTF. Drawing the rest from reference TRBV7-9 and TRBJ1-2, the complete variable domain is DTGVSQNPRHKITKRGQNVTFRCDPISEHNRLYWYRQTLGQGPEFLTYFQNEAQLEKSRLLSDRFSAERPKGSFSTLEIQRTEQGDSAMYLCASSWAGTGSKYGYTFGSGTRLTVV.

This clone was counted only a few times. The chain combines TRBV6-5 with TRBJ1-1; weak D call: TRBD1 (5 bases). Trimming removed 5 bases from V and 4 bases from J, with 17 bases in between. Per germline, CDR1 MNHEY and CDR2 SVGAGI. There are 15 residues in the CDR3. The CDR3 DNA follows: TGTGCCAGCAGTCCACCGGGACGCGGTAGCACTGAAGCTTTCTTT. It translates to CASSPPGRGSTEAFF.

This clone was detected once. The J gene is TRBJ1-2, the V gene TRBV9, with 9 bases fitting TRBD1. The germline V gene has CDR1 SGDLS and CDR2 YYNGEE. The CDR3 totals 16 residues. With 6 bases clipped from V and 7 bases from J, the junction kept 16 bases outside the gene matches. The chain's CDR3 is CASTSSVGQGYGGYTF. The CDR3 region has the DNA TGTGCCAGCACATCTTCCGTAGGACAGGGGTACGGTGGCTACACCTTC.

The J gene is TRBJ2-2, the V gene TRBV7-3; the D gene is possibly TRBD2 (6 bases). With 0 bases removed from V and 8 bases from J, the gap between germline ends came to 7 bases. CDR1 and CDR2 from the germline V gene are SGHTA and FQGTGA. The CDR3 covers 13 residues. The CDR3 DNA reads TGTGCCAGCAGCTTAACCGGGAGTGGGGAGCTGTTTTTT. Its protein is CASSLTGSGELFF.

V gene TRBV13 combines with J gene TRBJ2-1; D is unclear. Deletions cut 1 base from V and 3 bases from J, with 7 bases between. CDR1 and CDR2 from the germline V gene are PRHDT and FYEKMQ (reference sequence). The CDR3 covers 14 residues. CDR3 nucleotides: TGTGCCAGCAGCTTAGTGAACAGCTACAATGAGCAGTTCTTC. Residues: CASSLVNSYNEQFF.

The chain is built from TRBV6-5 and TRBJ2-7; D unclear. V was trimmed by 2 bases and J by 6 bases, leaving 8 bases between them. The CDR3 runs 12 residues. Germline CDR1 and CDR2: MNHEY and SVGAGI. In DNA form, the CDR3 reads TGTGCCAGCAGTTACAAGGGTTCCGAGCAGTACTTC. This gives the protein CASSYKGSEQYF.

V and J are TRBV11-3 and TRBJ2-1, with 11 bases aligning to TRBD2. In germline, CDR1 is SGHNT, CDR2 YENEEA. This CDR3 has 16 residues. The V gene end was trimmed by 4 bases and the J gene end by 8 bases; junction bases not matched to a gene: 10. CDR3 amino acids: CASSSKGDSGRDEQFF. CDR3 nucleotide sequence: TGTGCCAGCAGCTCTAAGGGAGATAGCGGGAGGGATGAGCAGTTCTTC.

This CDR3 is CASSYGLNEQFF. CDR3 DNA: TGTGCCAGCTCTTATGGACTAAATGAGCAGTTCTTC. The chain joins TRBV18 to TRBJ2-1, with D perhaps matching TRBD2 (6 bases). CDR3 length: 12 residues. Germline lookup yields CDR1 KGHSH and CDR2 LQKENI. Trimming took off 6 bases at V and 7 bases at J, with 10 bases between the two ends.

This clone has only a few counts. The V and J genes are TRBV30 and TRBJ2-1; TRBD2 aligns across 7 bases. This CDR3 has 13 residues. The ends lost 4 bases at V and 3 bases at J; junction bases unmatched: 3. In germline, CDR1 is GTSNPN, CDR2 SVGIG (reference sequence). The CDR3 here is CAWKIAGYNEQFF. The CDR3 nucleotides read TGTGCCTGGAAAATAGCGGGCTACAATGAGCAGTTCTTC.

J is TRBJ1-6 and V is TRBV5-6; D possibly corresponds to TRBD1 (5 bases). V was pared by 4 bases and J by 6 bases, with 20 bases between. The germline V gene encodes CDR1 SGHDT and CDR2 YYEEEE. The CDR3 spans 17 residues. The CDR3: CASSTRFGTASNSPLHF. In DNA, the CDR3 is TGTGCCAGCAGCACTAGATTCGGGACGGCGTCTAATTCACCCCTCCACTTT.

The V call is TRBV2, the J call TRBJ2-7; D possibly uses TRBD1 or TRBD2 (5 bases each). Trimming shortened V by 3 bases and J by 5 bases, and 8 bases separated the two germline ends. This CDR3 has 12 residues. The germline V gene has CDR1 SNHLY and CDR2 FYNNEI. The CDR3 is CASSDLGDEQYF. The CDR3 coding sequence is TGTGCCAGCAGTGACTTGGGGGACGAGCAGTACTTC. Drawing the rest from reference TRBV2 and TRBJ2-7, the complete variable domain is EPEVTQTPSHQVTQMGQEVILRCVPISNHLYFYWYRQILGQKVEFLVSFYNNEISEKSEIFDDQFSVERPDGSNFTLKIRSTKLEDSAMYFCASSDLGDEQYFGPGTRLTVT.

The V call is TRBV5-1, the J call TRBJ1-2; 8 nucleotides agree with TRBD1. CDR1 and CDR2 (germline): SGHRS, YFSETQ. J lost 2 bases, V lost 4 bases, and 13 bases had no gene match. The CDR3 loop spans 17 amino acids. CDR3 region: CASSPGQGSLRNYGYTF. The CDR3 nucleotides read TGCGCCAGCAGCCCAGGACAGGGCTCCCTCCGCAACTATGGCTACACCTTC.

The J gene is TRBJ2-3, the V gene TRBV4-2; 7 nucleotides match TRBD1. CDR1 and CDR2 (germline): LGHNA, YNFKEQ. The CDR3 length is 17 residues. The V and J ends lost 0 bases and 3 bases, in that order; junction bases with no gene match: 9. Here the CDR3 reads CASSQDPRQGETDTQYF. In nucleotides, the CDR3 is TGTGCCAGCAGCCAAGATCCCCGACAGGGCGAGACAGATACGCAGTATTTT.